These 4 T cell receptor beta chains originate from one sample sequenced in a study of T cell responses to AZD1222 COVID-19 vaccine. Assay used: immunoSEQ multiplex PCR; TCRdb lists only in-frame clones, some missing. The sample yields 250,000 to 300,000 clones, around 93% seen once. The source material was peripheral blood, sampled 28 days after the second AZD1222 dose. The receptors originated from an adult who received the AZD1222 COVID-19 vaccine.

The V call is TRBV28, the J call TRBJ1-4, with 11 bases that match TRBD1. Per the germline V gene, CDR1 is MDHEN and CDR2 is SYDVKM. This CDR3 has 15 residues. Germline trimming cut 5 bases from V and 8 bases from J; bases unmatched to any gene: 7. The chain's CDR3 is CASSPAGTGGEKLFF. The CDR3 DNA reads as TGTGCCAGCAGTCCGGCCGGGACAGGGGGAGAAAAACTGTTTTTT.

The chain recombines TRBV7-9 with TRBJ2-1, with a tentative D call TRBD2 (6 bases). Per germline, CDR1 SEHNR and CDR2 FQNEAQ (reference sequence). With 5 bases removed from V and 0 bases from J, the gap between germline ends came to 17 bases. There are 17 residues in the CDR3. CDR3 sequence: CASSPGLKTSSYNEQFF. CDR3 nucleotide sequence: TGTGCCAGCAGCCCAGGGCTAAAGACTAGCTCCTACAATGAGCAGTTCTTC.

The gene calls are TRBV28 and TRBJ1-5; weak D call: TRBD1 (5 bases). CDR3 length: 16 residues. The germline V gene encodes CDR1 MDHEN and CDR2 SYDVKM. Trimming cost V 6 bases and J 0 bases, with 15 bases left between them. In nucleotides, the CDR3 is TGTGCCAGCAGCTCCGCGGACATCTATAGCAATCAGCCCCAGCATTTT. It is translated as CASSSADIYSNQPQHF.

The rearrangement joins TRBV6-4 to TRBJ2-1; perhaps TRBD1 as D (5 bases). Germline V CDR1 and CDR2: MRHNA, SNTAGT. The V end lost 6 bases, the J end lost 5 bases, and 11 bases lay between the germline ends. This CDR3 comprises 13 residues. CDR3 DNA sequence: TGTGCCAGCAGCCAGGGCACACACAATGAGCAGTTCTTC. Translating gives CASSQGTHNEQFF.